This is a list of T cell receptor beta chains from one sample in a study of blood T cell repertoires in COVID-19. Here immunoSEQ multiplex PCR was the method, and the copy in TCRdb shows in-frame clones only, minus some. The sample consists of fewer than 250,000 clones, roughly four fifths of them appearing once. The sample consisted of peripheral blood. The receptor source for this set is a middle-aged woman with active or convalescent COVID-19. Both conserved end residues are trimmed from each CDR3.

CDR3aa: AWEGAPNEQY
v_gene: TRBV30
j_gene: TRBJ2-7

CDR3aa: ASSSRGQDTEAF
v_gene: TRBV18
j_gene: TRBJ1-1

CDR3aa: ASSLGRRDTEAF
v_gene: TRBV28
j_gene: TRBJ1-1

CDR3aa: ASRSPFGGGREQY
v_gene: TRBV28
j_gene: TRBJ2-7

CDR3aa: ASSKGLTSGRSYEQY
v_gene: TRBV21-1
j_gene: TRBJ2-7

CDR3aa: ASSPYYSGGESANEKLF
v_gene: TRBV18
j_gene: TRBJ1-4

CDR3aa: AWSPSSGHSYNEQF
v_gene: TRBV30
j_gene: TRBJ2-1

CDR3aa: ASSFRRGETQY
v_gene: TRBV12-3/TRBV12-4
j_gene: TRBJ2-5

CDR3aa: ASSLANRKSPLH
v_gene: TRBV21-1
j_gene: TRBJ1-6

CDR3aa: ASSVEGTLNSPLH
v_gene: TRBV9
j_gene: TRBJ1-6

CDR3aa: ASSFREKYNEQF
v_gene: TRBV5-1
j_gene: TRBJ2-1

CDR3aa: ASAPVEAF
v_gene: TRBV12-5
j_gene: TRBJ1-1

CDR3aa: ASSQGQGTDTQY
v_gene: TRBV5-1
j_gene: TRBJ2-3

CDR3aa: ASTIRGSNEQF
v_gene: TRBV12-3/TRBV12-4
j_gene: TRBJ2-1

CDR3aa: ASSLPGATNEKLF
v_gene: TRBV5-6
j_gene: TRBJ1-4

CDR3aa: ASSLLPGGYNEQF
v_gene: TRBV7-9
j_gene: TRBJ2-1

CDR3aa: ASSPGTSGAETQY
v_gene: TRBV7-3
j_gene: TRBJ2-5

CDR3aa: ASSFPGQGGYNEQF
v_gene: TRBV6-6
j_gene: TRBJ2-1

CDR3aa: ASSLARGPKETQY
v_gene: TRBV11-3
j_gene: TRBJ2-5

CDR3aa: ASSSTGGYGYT
v_gene: TRBV12-3/TRBV12-4
j_gene: TRBJ1-2

CDR3aa: ASSLGGRGRDTDTQY
v_gene: TRBV5-1
j_gene: TRBJ2-3

CDR3aa: ASSLEAGGTEAF
v_gene: TRBV7-9
j_gene: TRBJ1-1

CDR3aa: ASSLGLSDTEAF
v_gene: TRBV9
j_gene: TRBJ1-1

CDR3aa: ASSLGGRDTVGGYT
v_gene: TRBV7-9
j_gene: TRBJ1-2

CDR3aa: ASSLGQGATEAF
v_gene: TRBV7-2
j_gene: TRBJ1-1

CDR3aa: ASSAGTARVGELF
v_gene: TRBV9
j_gene: TRBJ2-2

CDR3aa: ASSPSIETQY
v_gene: TRBV28
j_gene: TRBJ2-5

CDR3aa: ASSFGTGHQPQH
v_gene: TRBV28
j_gene: TRBJ1-5

CDR3aa: ASSQDMGAHRYEQY
v_gene: TRBV14
j_gene: TRBJ2-7

CDR3aa: ASSLAVQGAEQY
v_gene: TRBV5-1
j_gene: TRBJ2-7

CDR3aa: SVGGQSGSGYT
v_gene: TRBV29-1
j_gene: TRBJ1-2

CDR3aa: ASSIPGFGGELF
v_gene: TRBV19
j_gene: TRBJ2-2

CDR3aa: ASSYGQGNEKLF
v_gene: TRBV5-1
j_gene: TRBJ1-4

CDR3aa: ASDDRGSYNEQF
v_gene: TRBV11-2
j_gene: TRBJ2-1

CDR3aa: ASSLTGEGYT
v_gene: TRBV11-3
j_gene: TRBJ1-2

CDR3aa: ASSLKLDSPLH
v_gene: TRBV7-2
j_gene: TRBJ1-6

CDR3aa: ASSATTGGYGYGYT
v_gene: TRBV2
j_gene: TRBJ1-2

CDR3aa: ASSQEGLLAGGGSYNEQF
v_gene: TRBV3-1/TRBV3-2
j_gene: TRBJ2-1

CDR3aa: ASSIGSGGQPQH
v_gene: TRBV19
j_gene: TRBJ1-5

CDR3aa: AWSVVQGALATNEKLF
v_gene: TRBV30
j_gene: TRBJ1-4